This TCR beta chain came from a study of shared clonotypes between healthy human individuals. The study drew its donors from healthy HIV-negative adults without recent acute infections or vaccinations. This clone was seen more than once but under ten times. The run depth of the assay was deep. In the authors' workflow: For the immunoSEQ data, sequences were junction-only without quality scores, so filtering differed. The protocol was immunoSEQ multiplex PCR, while the TCRdb copy is restricted to in-frame clones and leaves out a portion. The V and J calls and the clone size are those of that table, but D and trimming were determined from the DNA. Among roughly 1,100,000 clones, approximately 76% were seen once, and the ten largest hold around 1.5%. Trimming cost V 3 bases and J 6 bases; bases outside gene matches: 12. This CDR3 is 17 amino acids long. The germline gives CDR1 SGHTA, CDR2 FQGNSA.

The receptor was derived from a young man in good health. The chain combines TRBV7-2 with TRBJ2-1; 9 nucleotides match TRBD1. The specimen was memory CD4+ T cells sorted from blood. Subset indicated: CD45RA-negative fraction. The CDR3 reads CASSFPSGTGRVNEQFF. Here the CDR3 DNA reads TGTGCCAGCAGCTTTCCCTCCGGGACAGGGAGGGTCAATGAGCAGTTCTTC. Looking up the rest from reference TRBV7-2 and TRBJ2-1 gives the full variable domain: GAGVSQSPSNKVTEKGKDVELRCDPISGHTALYWYRQSLGQGLEFLIYFQGNSAPDKSGLPSDRFSAERTGGSVSTLTIQRTQQEDSAVYLCASSFPSGTGRVNEQFFGPGTRLTVL.